This TCR beta chain was identified during a study of blood T cell repertoires in COVID-19. Repertoires were generated with immunoSEQ multiplex PCR, while TCRdb's copy carries only in-frame clones and drops some. Of 100,000 to 150,000 clones listed, approximately 90% are singletons. The CDR3 spans 15 residues. Looked up from germline, CDR1 is SGHTA and CDR2 is FQGNSA. The germline V and J ends were trimmed by 5 bases and 6 bases, with 18 bases remaining between them. The chain couples TRBV7-2 to TRBJ2-3; D is perhaps TRBD2 (5 bases). The clonotype comes from a man aged 50 or older with active or convalescent COVID-19. Sequenced: peripheral blood. The chain's CDR3 is CASSPDGRGRDTQYF. CDR3 nucleotides: TGTGCCAGCAGCCCCGATGGTAGAGGGCGCGATACGCAGTATTTT.